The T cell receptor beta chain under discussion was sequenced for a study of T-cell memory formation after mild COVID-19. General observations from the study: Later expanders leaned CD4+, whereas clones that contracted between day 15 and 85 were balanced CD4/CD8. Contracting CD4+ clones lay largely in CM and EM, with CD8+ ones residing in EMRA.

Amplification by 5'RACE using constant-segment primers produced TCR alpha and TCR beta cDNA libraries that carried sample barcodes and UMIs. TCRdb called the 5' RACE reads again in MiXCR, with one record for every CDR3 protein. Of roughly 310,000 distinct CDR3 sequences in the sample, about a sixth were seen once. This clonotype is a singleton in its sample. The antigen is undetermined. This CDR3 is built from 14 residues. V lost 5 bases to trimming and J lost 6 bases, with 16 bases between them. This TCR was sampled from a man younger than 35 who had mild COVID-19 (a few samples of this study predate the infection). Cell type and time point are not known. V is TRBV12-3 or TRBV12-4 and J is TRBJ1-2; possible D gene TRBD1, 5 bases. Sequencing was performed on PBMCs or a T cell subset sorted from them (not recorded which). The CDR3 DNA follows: TGTGCCAGCAGTCCCTCCACCAGGGCTAATGGCTACACCTTC. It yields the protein CASSPSTRANGYTF.